Detailed here is one T cell receptor (beta chain). This record belongs to a study of cytomegalovirus exposure and HLA in healthy donors. The PCR made use of 60 Vbeta and 13 Jbeta primers. Profiled with immunoSEQ multiplex PCR; TCRdb holds only in-frame clones, not every one. The table shows about 180,000 clones, with approximately 80% occurring only once. This TCR was sampled from a boy aged 2 to 10 in good health and CMV-seronegative. Sequenced: PBMCs.

For the CDR3, the DNA is TGTGCCAGCAGCCCGCGGGAGGGGGGGAAATCCTACAATGAGCAGTTCTTC. As protein: CASSPREGGKSYNEQFF. This chain links TRBV7-6 with TRBJ2-1; 9 bases agree with TRBD2. The CDR3 spans 17 residues. The V gene's germline CDR1 is SGHVS and CDR2 FNYEAQ. Trimming removed 5 bases from V and 1 base from J; junction bases left unmatched: 9.